Sequencing of this T cell receptor (beta chain) was carried out in a study of shared clonotypes between healthy human individuals. Study-wide results and limits: Compared with clonotypes that all four donors shared, non-shared clonotypes had lower generation probabilities.

The material for each subset, its genomic DNA, was split evenly across several immunoSEQ plates. Under the authors' procedure: Junction-only immunoSEQ sequences carried no quality scores, so filtering differed. TCRdb's table, derived via immunoSEQ multiplex PCR, lists solely in-frame clones and lacks some. V, J and clone size were drawn from that table, and D and trimming were deduced from the DNA. The repertoire holds about 2 million clones, with about 95% as singletons. This clone was observed a single time. Its antigen is still unknown. CD45RO-negative cells were positively selected for CCR7, leaving out terminally differentiated effector memory CD45RA+ cells. All donors were healthy HIV-negative adults lacking recent acute infections or vaccinations. The sequence came from a man aged 18-30 years in good health. The sample consisted of naive CD8+ T cells sorted from blood.

The CDR3 DNA reads as TGCGCCAGCAGTGACCCCAAACGAGCGAACACCGGGGAGCTGTTTTTT. This codes for CASSDPKRANTGELFF. The J gene is TRBJ2-2, the V gene TRBV10-1; D not resolved. CDR1 is WNHNN, CDR2 SYGVQD, per germline (reference sequence). The V and J ends lost 3 bases and 0 bases respectively, with 11 bases between them. There are 16 residues in the CDR3.